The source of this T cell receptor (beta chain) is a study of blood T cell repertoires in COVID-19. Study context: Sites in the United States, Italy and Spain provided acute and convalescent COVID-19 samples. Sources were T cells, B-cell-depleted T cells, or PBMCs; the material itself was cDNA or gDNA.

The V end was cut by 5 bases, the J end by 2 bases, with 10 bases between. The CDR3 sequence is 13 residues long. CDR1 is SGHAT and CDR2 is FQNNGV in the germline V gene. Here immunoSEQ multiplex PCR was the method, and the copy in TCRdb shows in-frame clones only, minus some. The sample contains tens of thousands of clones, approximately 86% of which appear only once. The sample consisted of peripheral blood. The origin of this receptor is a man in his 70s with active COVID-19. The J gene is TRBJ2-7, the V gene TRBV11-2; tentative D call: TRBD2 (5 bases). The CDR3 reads CASSLGLAYEQYF. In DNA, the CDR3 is TGTGCCAGCAGCCTCGGACTGGCCTACGAGCAGTACTTC.